The present T cell receptor (beta chain) was sequenced within a study of control samples from healthy donors and cancer patients (dated by TCRdb to about 2020). Note on this clone: No cognate antigen has been identified for it. Base qualities are not provided; no much larger clone lies one nucleotide away.

Library preparation employed the immunoSEQ multiplex PCR assay. Entries here come from immuneACCESS through TCRdb and include only in-frame sequences with V and J called. Some clones fail to appear in such tables; in the studies checked, an unresolved V gene covers under half of the shortfall, and the cause of the remainder is unknown. The sample has roughly 120,000 clones on record, 75% to 90% of them singletons. The ten largest account for about 1.1% of the sample. Spanning cysteine to phenylalanine, the CDR3 consists of 12 amino acids. Kept here is only the CDR3 DNA, which spans 36 bases and is read in frame from base 1. V and J are truncated by 7 bases and 7 bases respectively, leaving an intervening sequence of 14 bases. Based on the germline V gene, the CDR1 and CDR2 sequences are MNHEY and SVGAGI.

Sequencing was performed on PBMCs. This TCR was recovered from a woman in her forties or fifties with colorectal cancer. The sequence links TRBV6-5 to TRBJ2-7, with no D gene named confidently. This receptor carries the CDR3 CASIVTREEQYF. The sequence in DNA is TGTGCCAGCATAGTGACCCGAGAAGAGCAGTACTTC.